The T cell receptor beta chain described here comes from a study of blood T cell repertoires in COVID-19. Study summary: From T cells, B-cell-depleted T cells, or PBMCs came the material, which was cDNA or gDNA.

In the authors' workflow: By means of reference gene primer amplification, nucleated cell counts were estimated. The assay was immunoSEQ multiplex PCR, and TCRdb's table has in-frame clones only and misses some. From that table come the V and J calls and clone size; the DNA was used to work out D and trimming. The table lists roughly 100,000 clones, roughly 87% of them singletons. Per the germline V gene, CDR1 is MDHEN and CDR2 is SYDVKM. The CDR3 is made up of 15 amino acids. J was trimmed by 2 bases and V by 5 bases; bases with no gene match: 6. The sequencing input was peripheral blood. This clonotype was sampled from a human donor in a cohort sampled during active COVID-19. The chain has TRBV28 and TRBJ2-7, with 10 bases lining up with TRBD1. The CDR3 nucleotides are TGTGCCAGCAGTCCCCGGGACAGGGGCGCCTACGAGCAGTACTTC. As protein: CASSPRDRGAYEQYF.